This is a list of T cell receptor beta chains from one sample in a study of shared clonotypes between healthy human individuals. Using immunoSEQ multiplex PCR, the repertoire was profiled, and TCRdb retains in-frame clones only, with some absent. In the table there are roughly 500,000 clones, less than 85% of which are singletons. Material for sequencing was PBMCs. These receptor sequences come from a woman in her 40s in good health. Some clones in this sample may be carry-over from other donors' samples. CDR3s include the opening cysteine and the closing phenylalanine or tryptophan. The D gene is left open where the match is weak.

V gene: TRBV5-1; J gene: TRBJ2-7; D gene: TRBD1; CDR3 protein: CASSPRGTGTHEQYF
V gene: TRBV2; J gene: TRBJ2-5; D gene: TRBD1; CDR3 protein: CASSDVQGARVTQYF
V gene: TRBV5-4; J gene: TRBJ1-2; D gene: TRBD1; CDR3 protein: CASSLQGVYGYTF
V gene: TRBV28; J gene: TRBJ2-7; D gene: TRBD2; CDR3 protein: CASSPLAGDTYEQYF
V gene: TRBV6-6; J gene: TRBJ2-1; D gene: TRBD2; CDR3 protein: CASSYTSSGNNEQFF
V gene: TRBV11-3; J gene: TRBJ2-7; D gene: TRBD1; CDR3 protein: CASSPGQGAGEQYF
V gene: TRBV18; J gene: TRBJ2-3; D gene: -; CDR3 protein: CASSPTGGSDTQYF
V gene: TRBV29-1; J gene: TRBJ2-6; D gene: -; CDR3 protein: CSVEDHPVQGGANVLTF
V gene: TRBV7-2; J gene: TRBJ2-3; D gene: TRBD2; CDR3 protein: CASSLDGGGPTDTQYF
V gene: TRBV5-6; J gene: TRBJ2-7; D gene: TRBD1; CDR3 protein: CASSLAGQGFGYEQYF
V gene: TRBV5-8; J gene: TRBJ2-1; D gene: -; CDR3 protein: CASSLRGGTYNEQFF
V gene: TRBV5-4; J gene: TRBJ2-5; D gene: -; CDR3 protein: CASSFSVGQETQYF
V gene: TRBV19; J gene: TRBJ2-7; D gene: -; CDR3 protein: CASSIQSGDSYEQYF
V gene: TRBV30; J gene: TRBJ2-6; D gene: -; CDR3 protein: CAWDPGRTTVGANVLTF
V gene: TRBV5-4; J gene: TRBJ2-1; D gene: TRBD2; CDR3 protein: CASSLGTSGYNEQFF
V gene: TRBV30; J gene: TRBJ2-3; D gene: TRBD2; CDR3 protein: CAWSVGLAGSTDTQYF
V gene: TRBV12-2; J gene: TRBJ2-7; D gene: -; CDR3 protein: CASRFPLGPSGSYEQYF
V gene: TRBV5-1; J gene: TRBJ2-2; D gene: -; CDR3 protein: CASSSTQKNTGELFF
V gene: TRBV6-5; J gene: TRBJ2-2; D gene: -; CDR3 protein: CASSSGQHTGELFF
V gene: TRBV19; J gene: TRBJ2-1; D gene: TRBD1; CDR3 protein: CASSTRQGAGEQFF
V gene: TRBV27; J gene: TRBJ1-2; D gene: -; CDR3 protein: CASSLWGQDGYTF
V gene: TRBV6-1; J gene: TRBJ2-5; D gene: -; CDR3 protein: CASSEIWVQETQYF
V gene: TRBV7-9; J gene: TRBJ1-3; D gene: -; CDR3 protein: CASSLVRESSGNTIYF
V gene: TRBV5-1; J gene: TRBJ1-4; D gene: -; CDR3 protein: CASSLTGNPTNEKLFF
V gene: TRBV19; J gene: TRBJ1-1; D gene: TRBD1; CDR3 protein: CASSTHDRDTEAFF
V gene: TRBV10-3; J gene: -; D gene: -; CDR3 protein: CASSLVGEQYF
V gene: TRBV5-1; J gene: TRBJ2-3; D gene: TRBD1; CDR3 protein: CASRLTPSGQGGTDTQYF
V gene: TRBV7-2; J gene: TRBJ2-3; D gene: TRBD2; CDR3 protein: CASSLVTSGRSWQGDTQYF
V gene: TRBV5-4; J gene: TRBJ2-1; D gene: TRBD2; CDR3 protein: CASSLDGTSGRLENEQFF
V gene: TRBV19; J gene: TRBJ1-1; D gene: -; CDR3 protein: CASRDNTEAFF
V gene: TRBV18; J gene: TRBJ2-1; D gene: -; CDR3 protein: CASSPNLGPRGDEQFF
V gene: TRBV19; J gene: TRBJ1-4; D gene: -; CDR3 protein: CASTLGAPFEKLFF
V gene: TRBV7-2; J gene: TRBJ1-4; D gene: -; CDR3 protein: CASSWAGTKNEKLFF
V gene: TRBV18; J gene: TRBJ2-6; D gene: -; CDR3 protein: CASSPLGSGANVLTF
V gene: TRBV7-9; J gene: TRBJ2-3; D gene: TRBD2; CDR3 protein: CASSLDLGRADTQYF
V gene: TRBV14; J gene: TRBJ2-1; D gene: TRBD2; CDR3 protein: CASSQAGLARHNEQFF
V gene: TRBV7-9; J gene: TRBJ2-6; D gene: -; CDR3 protein: CASSLVGAGANVLTF
V gene: TRBV7-9; J gene: TRBJ2-1; D gene: -; CDR3 protein: CASSLARSFNEQFF
V gene: TRBV30; J gene: TRBJ2-7; D gene: -; CDR3 protein: CAWSEDSFSYEQYF
V gene: TRBV15; J gene: TRBJ2-3; D gene: -; CDR3 protein: CATSSALALADTQYF
V gene: TRBV4-1; J gene: TRBJ1-6; D gene: -; CDR3 protein: CASSQEGGFAPLHF
V gene: TRBV7-9; J gene: TRBJ1-4; D gene: -; CDR3 protein: CASSLPFNRAEKLFF
V gene: TRBV2; J gene: TRBJ2-3; D gene: TRBD2; CDR3 protein: CASSPGLAGEQDTQYF
V gene: TRBV19; J gene: TRBJ2-5; D gene: -; CDR3 protein: CASSMVAETQYF
V gene: TRBV29-1; J gene: TRBJ2-7; D gene: -; CDR3 protein: CSVDRARGEQYF
V gene: TRBV5-4; J gene: TRBJ1-2; D gene: TRBD1; CDR3 protein: CASSLAQGADGYTF
V gene: TRBV27; J gene: TRBJ1-4; D gene: TRBD1; CDR3 protein: CASSDRTGRREKLFF
V gene: TRBV5-1; J gene: TRBJ1-2; D gene: TRBD1; CDR3 protein: CASSQGQGVGGYTF
V gene: TRBV19; J gene: TRBJ2-1; D gene: TRBD2; CDR3 protein: CASSIASGRNEQFF
V gene: TRBV27; J gene: TRBJ2-2; D gene: -; CDR3 protein: CASRGSVGVGELFF
V gene: TRBV2; J gene: TRBJ1-1; D gene: -; CDR3 protein: CASSDVEGNTEAFF
V gene: TRBV7-9; J gene: TRBJ2-2; D gene: TRBD2; CDR3 protein: CASSERGAYRGTGELFF
V gene: TRBV28; J gene: TRBJ2-7; D gene: -; CDR3 protein: CASSFLGQTAYEQYF
V gene: TRBV19; J gene: TRBJ2-5; D gene: -; CDR3 protein: CASSIDWAQSQETQYF
V gene: TRBV9; J gene: TRBJ1-1; D gene: -; CDR3 protein: CASSVNSNTEAFF
V gene: TRBV10-3; J gene: TRBJ1-1; D gene: -; CDR3 protein: CAISGGTMNTEAFF
V gene: TRBV15; J gene: TRBJ1-2; D gene: -; CDR3 protein: CATSRERGANYGYTF
V gene: TRBV11-2; J gene: TRBJ2-7; D gene: -; CDR3 protein: CASSLDYQLYEQYF
V gene: TRBV11-3; J gene: TRBJ2-5; D gene: -; CDR3 protein: CASSLRREETQYF